What follows are 4 T cell receptor beta chains derived from one specimen sequenced in a study of technical replicates of blood from a handful of donors. Generated by immunoSEQ multiplex PCR, the TCRdb table keeps only in-frame clones and is missing some. The sample holds about 83,000 clones, around 90% seen once. Sequencing was done on a sample of T cells isolated from PBMCs. The receptors derive from a human donor in good health.

The V and J genes are TRBV11-3 and TRBJ2-7; D is perhaps TRBD2 (5 bases). The CDR3 sequence is 15 residues long. Trimming shortened V by 1 base and J by 0 bases, and 10 bases separated the two germline ends. Germline assignment: CDR1 SGHNT and CDR2 YENEEA. CDR3 residues: CASSLGAGSSYEQYF. DNA of the CDR3: TGTGCCAGCAGCTTAGGGGCGGGCAGCTCCTACGAGCAGTACTTC.

The chain recombines TRBV2 with TRBJ2-3; 10 bases are shared with TRBD2. The CDR3 contains 18 residues. The V gene end was trimmed by 1 base and the J gene end by 6 bases; junction bases not matched to a gene: 13. Germline assignment: CDR1 SNHLY and CDR2 FYNNEI. CDR3 DNA sequence: TGTGCCAGCAGTGAAGGGGTAGCGGGGGGTCCAAGCCCGGATACGCAGTATTTT. It encodes CASSEGVAGGPSPDTQYF.

CDR3: CASRARRGTETQYF. CDR3 DNA sequence: TGTGCCAGCAGGGCGAGGAGGGGTACCGAGACCCAGTACTTC. The rearrangement links TRBV6-5 to TRBJ2-5, with D possibly matching TRBD2 (6 bases). V lost 6 bases and J 5 bases, leaving 16 bases between the germline ends. The CDR3 totals 14 residues. From germline, CDR1 is MNHEY and CDR2 SVGAGI.

This chain uses TRBV5-1 with TRBJ1-6, with TRBD1 as a possible D gene (6 bases). Trimming shortened V by 2 bases and J by 9 bases, and 6 bases separated the two germline ends. The CDR3 is 12 amino acids. CDR1 SGHRS and CDR2 YFSETQ come from the germline V gene. This CDR3 reads CASSLGGSPLHF. The CDR3 region has the DNA TGCGCCAGCAGCTTAGGGGGTTCACCCCTCCACTTT.